This T cell receptor (beta chain) was obtained from a study of Graves' ophthalmopathy and Graves' hyperthyroidism. Whole-study context: Sampling took place at initial diagnosis, with peripheral blood obtained before any treatment. Study-level points and caveats: Prediction of ophthalmopathy progression reached about 71% sensitivity and around 76% specificity.

This clonotype was recorded at least ten times. The target antigen is unknown. Diagnosis relied on clinical symptoms, serum thyroxine, TRAb, thyroid ultrasound and orbital computed tomography. The authors amplified TCR beta CDR3 regions from RNA transcripts. Second-round multiplex PCR came after first-round RT-PCR with HTBI primers. TCRdb called the multiplex PCR reads again in MiXCR, with one record for every CDR3 protein. The data contain roughly 500,000 distinct CDR3 sequences, roughly an eighth of them singletons. The receptor's source is a woman in her thirties with Graves' ophthalmopathy. Sequencing was performed on blood.

The CDR3: CASSNLGLAGVLAKNIQYF. The CDR3 nucleotides are TGTGCCAGCAGTAACCTCGGACTAGCGGGAGTACTAGCCAAAAACATTCAGTACTTC. The J gene is TRBJ2-4, the V gene TRBV6-4; 13 bases align to TRBD2. With V trimmed by 5 bases and J by 0 bases, 10 bases remained unmatched. Germline assignment: CDR1 MRHNA and CDR2 SNTAGT. The length of the CDR3 is 19 residues.